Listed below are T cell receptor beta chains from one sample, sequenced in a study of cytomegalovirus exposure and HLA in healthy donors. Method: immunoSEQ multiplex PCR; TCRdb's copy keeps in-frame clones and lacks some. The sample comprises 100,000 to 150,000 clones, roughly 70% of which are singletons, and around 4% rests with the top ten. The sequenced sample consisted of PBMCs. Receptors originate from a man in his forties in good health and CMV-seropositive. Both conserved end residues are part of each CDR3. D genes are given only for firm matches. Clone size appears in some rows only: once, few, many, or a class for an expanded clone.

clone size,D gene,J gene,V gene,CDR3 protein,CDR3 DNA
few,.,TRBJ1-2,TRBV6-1,CASSESGSYGYTF,TGTGCCAGCAGTGAGTCGGGGTCCTATGGCTACACCTTC
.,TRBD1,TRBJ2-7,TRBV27,CASSSRRDSSYEQYF,TGTGCCAGCAGTTCACGCCGGGACAGCTCCTACGAGCAGTACTTC
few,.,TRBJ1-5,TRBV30,CAWSDLNQPQHF,TGTGCCTGGAGTGACTTAAATCAGCCCCAGCATTTT
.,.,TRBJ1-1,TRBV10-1,CASKGGPLNTEAFF,TGCGCCAGCAAAGGAGGGCCTTTGAACACTGAAGCTTTCTTT
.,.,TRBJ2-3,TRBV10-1,CARGGAAGTDTQYF,TGCGCCAGGGGGGGAGCGGCCGGCACAGATACGCAGTATTTT
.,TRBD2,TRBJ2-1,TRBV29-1,CSVTGLAGPGEQFF,TGCAGCGTTACGGGACTAGCGGGGCCTGGTGAGCAGTTCTTC
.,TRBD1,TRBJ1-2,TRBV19,CASSIGQGRVYGYTF,TGTGCCAGTAGTATCGGACAGGGCAGAGTATACGGCTACACCTTC
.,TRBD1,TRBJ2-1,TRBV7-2,CASRGQAYNEQFF,TGTGCCAGCAGGGGACAGGCCTACAATGAGCAGTTCTTC
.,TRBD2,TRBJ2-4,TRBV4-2,CASSQDPASGKGIQYF,TGTGCCAGCAGCCAAGATCCGGCTAGCGGGAAGGGAATTCAGTACTTC
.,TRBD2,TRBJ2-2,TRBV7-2,CASSMGLAGAGELFF,TGTGCCAGCAGCATGGGACTAGCGGGAGCCGGGGAGCTGTTTTTT
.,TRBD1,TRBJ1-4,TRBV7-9,CASSPWTGGNEKLFF,TGTGCCAGCAGCCCTTGGACAGGGGGGAATGAAAAACTGTTTTTT
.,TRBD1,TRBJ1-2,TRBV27,CASSLIFDRALTYGYTF,TGTGCCAGCAGTTTAATCTTCGACAGGGCCCTAACTTATGGCTACACCTTC
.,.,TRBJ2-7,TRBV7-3,CASSGGQGTHYEQYF,TGTGCCAGCAGCGGGGGCCAGGGGACCCACTACGAGCAGTACTTC
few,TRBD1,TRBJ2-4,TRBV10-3,CAISESGQGRAKNIQYF,TGTGCCATCAGTGAGTCGGGACAGGGACGGGCCAAAAACATTCAGTACTTC
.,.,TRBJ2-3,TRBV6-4,CASSDYRHQTKTLDTQYF,TGTGCCAGCAGTGACTATAGACATCAGACGAAAACTTTAGATACGCAGTATTTT
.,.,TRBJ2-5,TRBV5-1,CASSTLGGETQYF,TGCGCCAGCAGCACATTGGGAGGAGAGACCCAGTACTTC
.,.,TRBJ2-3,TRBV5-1,CASSYRKGLEWRGLTDTQYF,TGCGCCAGCAGTTATCGAAAAGGGTTGGAGTGGCGGGGGCTCACAGATACGCAGTATTTT
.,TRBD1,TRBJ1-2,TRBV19,CASRPRTGVNGYTF,TGTGCCAGTAGGCCACGGACAGGGGTAAATGGCTACACCTTC
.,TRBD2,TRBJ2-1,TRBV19,CASSISGGRGHNEQFF,TGTGCCAGTAGTATATCCGGGGGGAGAGGGCACAATGAGCAGTTCTTC
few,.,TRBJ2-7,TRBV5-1,CASSSTYEQYF,TGCGCCAGCAGCTCAACCTACGAGCAGTACTTC
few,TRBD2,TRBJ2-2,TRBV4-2,CASSQGGTAGDTGELFF,TGTGCCAGCAGCCAAGGGGGAACAGCGGGAGATACCGGGGAGCTGTTTTTT
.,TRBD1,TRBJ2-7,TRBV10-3,CAISESPGQNEQYF,TGTGCCATCAGTGAGTCCCCGGGACAGAACGAGCAGTACTTC
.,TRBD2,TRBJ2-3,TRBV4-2,CASSPRGAGAPKGTDTQYF,TGTGCCAGCAGCCCGCGCGGAGCGGGGGCCCCGAAGGGCACAGATACGCAGTATTTT
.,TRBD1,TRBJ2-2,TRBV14,CASSQDTGTDLKSGELFF,TGTGCCAGCAGCCAAGATACCGGGACAGACTTGAAGAGCGGGGAGCTGTTTTTT
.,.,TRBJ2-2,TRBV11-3,CASSMTLARLDGELFF,TGTGCCAGCAGCATGACTCTAGCCCGGCTGGACGGGGAGCTGTTTTTT
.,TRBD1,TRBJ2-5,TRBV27,CASSLQGTGGGETQYF,TGTGCCAGCAGTCTCCAAGGGACAGGGGGAGGGGAGACCCAGTACTTC
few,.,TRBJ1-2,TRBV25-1,CASSENLATGVGYTF,TGTGCCAGCAGTGAAAATCTTGCCACAGGCGTCGGCTACACCTTC
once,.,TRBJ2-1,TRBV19,CASNVAGTSYNEQFF,TGTGCCAGTAATGTTGCGGGAACCTCCTACAATGAGCAGTTCTTC
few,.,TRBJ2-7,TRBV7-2,CASSLTVTPYEQYF,TGTGCCAGCAGCCTGACAGTCACCCCCTACGAGCAGTACTTC
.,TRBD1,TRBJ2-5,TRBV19,CASSGRQGKAEETQYF,TGTGCCAGTAGTGGACGACAGGGGAAGGCTGAGGAGACCCAGTACTTC
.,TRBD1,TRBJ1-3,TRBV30,CAWSVVISGGMDTIYF,TGTGCCTGGAGTGTGGTGATTTCAGGGGGCATGGACACCATATATTTT